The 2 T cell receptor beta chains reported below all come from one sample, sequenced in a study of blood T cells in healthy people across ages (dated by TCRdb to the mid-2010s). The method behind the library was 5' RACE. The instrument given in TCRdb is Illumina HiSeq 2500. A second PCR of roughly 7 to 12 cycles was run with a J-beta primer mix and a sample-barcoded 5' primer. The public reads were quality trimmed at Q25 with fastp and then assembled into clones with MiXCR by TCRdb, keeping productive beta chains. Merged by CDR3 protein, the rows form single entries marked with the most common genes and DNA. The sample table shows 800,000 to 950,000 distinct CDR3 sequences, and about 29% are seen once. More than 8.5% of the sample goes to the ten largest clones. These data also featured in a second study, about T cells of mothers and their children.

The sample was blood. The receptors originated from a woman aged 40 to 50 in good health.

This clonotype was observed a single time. The CDR3 nucleotides are TGCAGTGCCGCCTTTCGACAGTCGAACACCGGGGAGCTGTTTTTT. Translating it yields CSAAFRQSNTGELFF. The chain couples TRBV20-1 to TRBJ2-2, with D tentatively TRBD1 (5 bases). This CDR3 spans 15 amino acids. Germline-derived CDR1 and CDR2 are DFQATT and SNEGSKA (reference sequence). V was trimmed by 6 bases and J by 0 bases, leaving 14 bases between them.

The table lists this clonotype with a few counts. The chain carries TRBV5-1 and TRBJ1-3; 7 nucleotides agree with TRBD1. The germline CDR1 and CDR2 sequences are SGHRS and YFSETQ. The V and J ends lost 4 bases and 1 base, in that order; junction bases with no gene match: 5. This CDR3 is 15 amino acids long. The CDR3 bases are TGCGCCAGCAGCGAACAGGGGACGTCTGGAAACACCATATATTTT. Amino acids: CASSEQGTSGNTIYF.